This T cell receptor (beta chain) was captured in a study of metastatic and nonmetastatic thyroid tumors. J was trimmed by 9 bases and V by 0 bases; bases with no gene match: 17. Looked up from germline, CDR1 is LGHNT and CDR2 is FRNRAP. The CDR3 spans 17 residues. TCRdb recomputed clones from the PCR reads via MiXCR. The sample shows tens of thousands of clones, about 4% of them seen only once. Each patient went into thyroid surgery without having received any treatment. The chain carries TRBV12-5 and TRBJ2-7; 7 bases line up with TRBD1. This TCR derives from a female donor with papillary thyroid cancer or a benign thyroid nodule (not recorded which). Some clones in this sample may be carry-over from other donors' samples. What was sequenced was blood. CDR3: CASGLVLMGQCSYLQYF. As DNA, the CDR3 is TGTGCTAGTGGTTTGGTACTAATGGGACAGTGTTCCTACTTGCAGTACTTC. The variable domain in full, with the rest retrieved from reference TRBV12-5 and TRBJ2-7, is DARVTQTPRHKVTEMGQEVTMRCQPILGHNTVFWYRQTMMQGLELLAYFRNRAPLDDSGMPKDRFSAEMPDATLATLKIQPSEPRDSAVYFCASGLVLMGQCSYLQYFGPGTRLTVT.